This entry lists 5 T cell receptor beta chains sequenced from one sample in a study of blood T cell repertoires in COVID-19. Generated by immunoSEQ multiplex PCR, the TCRdb table keeps only in-frame clones and is missing some. The sample records about 47,000 clones, 80% to 90% being singletons. Sequencing was done on a sample of peripheral blood. The receptor set was obtained from a human donor with active COVID-19. The donor label of this sample is uncertain.

This clone appeared a single time. The gene calls are TRBV9 and TRBJ2-5, with 11 bases fitting TRBD1. The CDR3 has 15 residues. The junction had 4 bases not matched to a gene; V was cut back by 4 bases and J by 2 bases. Germline V gene lookup returns CDR1 SGDLS and CDR2 YYNGEE. This CDR3 reads CASSPGDRGQETQYF. The CDR3 nucleotides read TGTGCCAGCAGCCCAGGGGACAGGGGGCAAGAGACCCAGTACTTC.

This clone was seen only once. J is TRBJ2-1 and V is TRBV14; the match to TRBD2 covers 9 bases. The V gene end was trimmed by 0 bases and the J gene end by 4 bases; junction bases not matched to a gene: 4. The CDR3 consists of 16 residues. The germline V gene has CDR1 SGHDN and CDR2 FVKESK. The CDR3 DNA reads TGTGCCAGCAGCCAAGAAAAGCGGGGGGCGTACAATGAGCAGTTCTTC. This translates into CASSQEKRGAYNEQFF.

V gene TRBV9 combines with J gene TRBJ1-6; 8 bases are a match to TRBD1. With V trimmed by 5 bases and J by 8 bases, 6 bases remained unmatched. The germline V gene encodes CDR1 SGDLS and CDR2 YYNGEE. This CDR3 comprises 14 residues. CDR3 region: CASRADRVHSPLHF. The CDR3 DNA reads as TGTGCCAGCAGAGCGGACAGGGTCCATTCACCCCTCCACTTT.

The chain uses TRBV2 and TRBJ1-2, with no clear D. The CDR3 totals 14 residues. The V gene lost 7 bases and the J gene lost 0 bases, with 12 bases spanning the gap. Germline V CDR1 and CDR2: SNHLY, FYNNEI. CDR3 sequence: CASTAGWANYGYTF. The DNA of the CDR3 is TGTGCCAGCACCGCGGGTTGGGCTAACTATGGCTACACCTTC.

The chain is built from TRBV12-3 or TRBV12-4 and TRBJ1-6; D call uncertain. CDR3 length: 13 residues. The ends were cut back, 6 bases at V and 7 bases at J, with 10 bases in the middle. The CDR3 nucleotides are TGTGCCAGCAGGGAAGAGACAAATTCACCCCTCCACTTT. Protein sequence: CASREETNSPLHF.